Listed below are T cell receptor beta chains from one sample, sequenced in a study of T cell repertoires in cytomegalovirus infection. Via MiXCR, TCRdb re-called the reads, giving one row per CDR3 protein. The table lists about 770,000 distinct CDR3 sequences, 25% to 35% of them singletons, with around 13% in the top ten. The antigens these receptors bind are not known. Material: cultured CD8+ T cells from PBMCs, obtained from culture after CMV antigen stimulation. The receptor source for this set is a human donor in good health (CMV status not recorded). Some clones in this sample may be carry-over from other donors' samples. CDR3s include the opening cysteine and the closing phenylalanine or tryptophan. Fields, in order: V gene, D gene, J gene, clone size, CDR3 protein, CDR3 DNA. D genes are given only for firm matches. Expanded clones get a size class; other rows say once, few or many, or leave the size out.

V: TRBV14; D: NA; J: TRBJ1-1; size: few; CDR3: CASSHGWGMNTEAFF; DNA: TGTGCCAGCAGCCATGGGTGGGGCATGAACACTGAAGCTTTCTTT
V: TRBV7-9; D: NA; J: TRBJ2-7; size: NA; CDR3: CASSLRFEQYF; DNA: TGTGCCAGCAGCTTACGGTTCGAGCAGTACTTC
V: TRBV9; D: NA; J: TRBJ2-5; size: NA; CDR3: CASSVWGAAETQYF; DNA: TGTGCCAGCAGCGTATGGGGGGCCGCGGAGACCCAGTACTTC
V: TRBV2; D: TRBD1; J: TRBJ2-3; size: once; CDR3: CASSEYRGRTDTQYF; DNA: TGTGCCAGCAGTGAGTACAGGGGGCGCACAGATACGCAGTATTTT
V: TRBV20-1; D: TRBD1; J: TRBJ1-1; size: NA; CDR3: CSARHGTGGPEAFF; DNA: TGCAGTGCTAGACACGGGACAGGGGGCCCTGAAGCTTTCTTT
V: TRBV5-5; D: NA; J: TRBJ1-6; size: few; CDR3: CASSPFARSSYNSPLHF; DNA: TGTGCCAGCAGCCCATTCGCCCGCAGCTCCTATAATTCACCCCTCCACTTT
V: TRBV6-1; D: NA; J: TRBJ2-1; size: NA; CDR3: CASSGGGADNEQFF; DNA: TGTGCCAGTTCTGGGGGGGGCGCTGACAATGAGCAGTTCTTC
V: TRBV27; D: NA; J: TRBJ1-4; size: NA; CDR3: CASISAGKLFF; DNA: TGTGCCAGCATTAGCGCCGGGAAACTGTTTTTT
V: TRBV7-9; D: NA; J: TRBJ1-4; size: few; CDR3: CASSSAAHNEKLFF; DNA: TGTGCCAGCAGCTCGGCAGCTCATAATGAAAAACTGTTTTTT
V: TRBV4-1; D: NA; J: TRBJ2-1; size: few; CDR3: CASSPHSSEQFF; DNA: TGCGCCAGCAGCCCTCACAGTAGTGAGCAGTTCTTC
V: TRBV6-2/TRBV6-3; D: TRBD1; J: TRBJ2-5; size: NA; CDR3: CASSYLGQLEEETQYF; DNA: TGTGCCAGCAGTTACCTGGGACAGCTCGAGGAAGAGACCCAGTACTTC
V: TRBV7-9; D: NA; J: TRBJ2-1; size: few; CDR3: CASSLVVVVAFDEQFF; DNA: TGTGCCAGCAGCTTAGTAGTGGTCGTGGCCTTTGATGAGCAGTTCTTC
V: TRBV11-2; D: NA; J: TRBJ2-3; size: NA; CDR3: CASSLVAPLDTQYF; DNA: TGTGCCAGCAGCTTAGTAGCGCCGTTAGATACGCAGTATTTT
V: TRBV3-1; D: TRBD2; J: TRBJ2-7; size: NA; CDR3: CASSPPLAGHEQYF; DNA: TGTGCCAGCAGCCCCCCACTAGCGGGGCACGAGCAGTACTTC
V: TRBV6-6; D: NA; J: TRBJ2-7; size: few; CDR3: CASSYSGSIHEQYF; DNA: TGTGCCAGCAGTTACTCAGGGAGTATCCACGAGCAGTACTTC
V: TRBV7-7; D: NA; J: TRBJ2-3; size: many; CDR3: CASSPSTGLTDTQYF; DNA: TGTGCTAGCAGTCCCTCGACAGGCTTAACAGATACGCAGTATTTT
V: TRBV7-9; D: NA; J: TRBJ1-1; size: NA; CDR3: CAGRLNTEAFF; DNA: TGTGCCGGGCGTTTGAACACTGAAGCTTTCTTT
V: TRBV12-3/TRBV12-4; D: NA; J: TRBJ1-2; size: NA; CDR3: CASSLSLWAGYTF; DNA: TGTGCCAGCAGTTTAAGCCTATGGGCCGGCTACACCTTC
V: TRBV27; D: TRBD1; J: TRBJ1-1; size: NA; CDR3: CASSGRGISSTEAFF; DNA: TGTGCCAGCAGTGGCAGGGGGATCAGTAGCACTGAAGCTTTCTTT
V: TRBV6-6; D: TRBD2; J: TRBJ2-5; size: NA; CDR3: CASRRTPPGTSEETQYF; DNA: TGTGCCAGCAGACGTACCCCGCCGGGGACTAGCGAAGAGACCCAGTACTTC
V: TRBV20-1; D: NA; J: TRBJ2-7; size: few; CDR3: CSARGGGLYEQYF; DNA: TGCAGTGCTAGAGGAGGGGGATTGTACGAGCAGTACTTC
V: TRBV7-2; D: NA; J: TRBJ2-5; size: many; CDR3: CASSLAGPGGQETQYF; DNA: TGTGCCAGCAGCTTAGCTGGGCCGGGCGGACAAGAGACCCAGTACTTC
V: TRBV19; D: TRBD2; J: TRBJ2-1; size: NA; CDR3: CASGWGGPYNEQFF; DNA: TGTGCCAGTGGGTGGGGGGGTCCCTACAATGAGCAGTTCTTC
V: TRBV4-2; D: NA; J: TRBJ1-3; size: many; CDR3: CASSQTEGNTIYF; DNA: TGTGCCAGCAGCCAAACCGAGGGAAACACCATATATTTT
V: TRBV12-3/TRBV12-4; D: NA; J: TRBJ2-1; size: many; CDR3: CASMVFNEQFF; DNA: TGTGCCAGCATGGTTTTCAATGAGCAGTTCTTC
V: TRBV5-1; D: NA; J: TRBJ1-1; size: NA; CDR3: CASSLQPGNTEAFF; DNA: TGCGCCAGCAGCTTGCAACCCGGGAACACTGAAGCTTTCTTT
V: TRBV6-6; D: NA; J: TRBJ1-1; size: NA; CDR3: CASSQTTGGMNTEAFF; DNA: TGTGCCAGCAGCCAAACGACCGGGGGAATGAACACTGAAGCTTTCTTT
V: TRBV4-1; D: NA; J: TRBJ1-5; size: NA; CDR3: CASSPAAAGNEPQHF; DNA: TGCGCCAGCAGCCCTGCAGCGGCCGGCAATGAGCCCCAGCATTTT
V: TRBV4-3; D: NA; J: TRBJ2-2; size: few; CDR3: CASSQYRSNTGELFF; DNA: TGCGCCAGCAGCCAATATAGATCGAACACCGGGGAGCTGTTTTTT
V: TRBV7-6; D: TRBD2; J: TRBJ2-2; size: NA; CDR3: CASSFGRGGPRELFF; DNA: TGTGCCAGCAGCTTTGGGCGGGGGGGCCCCCGGGAGCTGTTTTTT
V: TRBV5-5; D: TRBD1; J: TRBJ2-2; size: NA; CDR3: CAIGTGVTGELFF; DNA: TGTGCCATTGGGACAGGGGTCACCGGGGAGCTGTTTTTT
V: TRBV11-2; D: NA; J: TRBJ2-5; size: few; CDR3: CASSSSEGSQETQYF; DNA: TGTGCCAGCAGCTCTTCTGAAGGGAGCCAAGAGACCCAGTACTTC
V: TRBV9; D: NA; J: TRBJ2-1; size: NA; CDR3: CASSVEGTGAYNEQFF; DNA: TGTGCCAGCAGCGTAGAGGGGACGGGGGCCTACAATGAGCAGTTCTTC
V: TRBV6-5; D: NA; J: TRBJ1-2; size: NA; CDR3: CASSYIRAGGYGYTF; DNA: TGTGCCAGCAGCTACATCCGGGCGGGGGGCTATGGCTACACCTTC
V: TRBV7-8; D: NA; J: TRBJ2-7; size: few; CDR3: CASSLGRNSYEQYF; DNA: TGTGCCAGCAGCTTGGGCAGAAACTCCTACGAGCAGTACTTC
V: TRBV7-8; D: NA; J: TRBJ2-5; size: few; CDR3: CASSFAPEKETQYF; DNA: TGTGCCAGCAGCTTTGCTCCTGAAAAAGAGACCCAGTACTTC
V: TRBV5-8; D: NA; J: TRBJ2-3; size: NA; CDR3: CATHGGRGYSDTQYF; DNA: TGTGCCACCCACGGGGGCAGGGGATATTCAGATACGCAGTATTTT
V: TRBV19; D: NA; J: TRBJ1-2; size: NA; CDR3: CATSTWASGQTNYGYTF; DNA: TGTGCCACCTCTACATGGGCCAGCGGGCAGACTAACTATGGCTACACCTTC
V: TRBV7-8; D: TRBD2; J: TRBJ2-1; size: few; CDR3: CASSLGGGGQYNEQFF; DNA: TGTGCCAGCAGCTTAGGGGGCGGGGGGCAATACAATGAGCAGTTCTTC
V: TRBV24-1; D: NA; J: TRBJ2-5; size: NA; CDR3: CATSDPRGGETQYF; DNA: TGTGCCACCAGTGACCCCAGGGGAGGGGAGACCCAGTACTTC
V: TRBV25-1; D: NA; J: TRBJ1-1; size: NA; CDR3: CASSEILAGTEAFF; DNA: TGTGCCAGCAGTGAAATCTTAGCAGGCACTGAAGCTTTCTTT
V: TRBV7-8; D: NA; J: TRBJ2-1; size: NA; CDR3: CASSAGFPYNEQFF; DNA: TGTGCCAGCAGTGCGGGTTTCCCCTACAATGAGCAGTTCTTC
V: TRBV12-3/TRBV12-4; D: NA; J: TRBJ2-2; size: NA; CDR3: CASEANTGELFF; DNA: TGTGCCTCCGAAGCGAACACCGGGGAGCTGTTTTTT
V: TRBV9; D: NA; J: TRBJ1-1; size: few; CDR3: CASSVAVTSMGTEAFF; DNA: TGTGCCAGCAGCGTAGCGGTTACTAGCATGGGCACTGAAGCTTTCTTT
V: TRBV12-3/TRBV12-4; D: NA; J: TRBJ2-5; size: many; CDR3: CASSFGGAGETQYF; DNA: TGTGCCAGCAGTTTTGGGGGGGCCGGGGAGACCCAGTACTTC
V: TRBV7-8; D: TRBD1; J: TRBJ1-4; size: NA; CDR3: CASSETGGGEKLFF; DNA: TGTGCCAGCAGCGAAACAGGGGGGGGAGAAAAACTGTTTTTT
V: TRBV12-3/TRBV12-4; D: TRBD2; J: TRBJ2-5; size: NA; CDR3: CASSPGTSGVYF; DNA: TGTGCCAGCAGTCCGGGGACTAGCGGGGTATACTTC
V: TRBV7-9; D: TRBD1; J: TRBJ2-1; size: NA; CDR3: CASGGTGAYNEQFF; DNA: TGTGCCAGCGGAGGGACAGGGGCATACAATGAGCAGTTCTTC
V: TRBV5-1; D: NA; J: TRBJ2-1; size: few; CDR3: CASSWSGGVTLIYDNEQFF; DNA: TGCGCCAGCAGCTGGAGCGGAGGGGTCACTCTTATTTATGACAATGAGCAGTTCTTC
V: TRBV20-1; D: NA; J: TRBJ1-2; size: NA; CDR3: CSAPGSSASNYGYTF; DNA: TGCAGTGCCCCGGGATCCAGTGCCTCTAACTATGGCTACACCTTC
V: TRBV20-1; D: TRBD1; J: TRBJ1-1; size: few; CDR3: CSASPGTGGKAFF; DNA: TGCAGTGCTAGCCCCGGGACAGGGGGTAAGGCTTTCTTT
V: TRBV12-3/TRBV12-4; D: NA; J: TRBJ1-3; size: NA; CDR3: CASSIRDRGGNTIYF; DNA: TGTGCCAGCAGTATACGAGACAGAGGTGGAAACACCATATATTTT
V: TRBV28; D: NA; J: TRBJ1-1; size: NA; CDR3: CASRTTSNTEAFF; DNA: TGTGCCAGCAGAACCACGAGCAACACTGAAGCTTTCTTT
V: TRBV19; D: NA; J: TRBJ1-1; size: NA; CDR3: CASSIGGTEAYF; DNA: TGTGCCAGTAGTATTGGGGGAACTGAAGCTTACTTT
V: TRBV7-6; D: TRBD1; J: TRBJ1-1; size: NA; CDR3: CASSFLPGQRMNTEAFF; DNA: TGTGCCAGCAGCTTCTTACCGGGACAGCGGATGAACACTGAAGCTTTCTTT